The 20 T cell receptor beta chains below come from one sample, sequenced in a study of cytomegalovirus exposure and HLA in healthy donors. The study ran its PCR with 60 Vbeta and 13 Jbeta primers. Sequencing was performed with immunoSEQ multiplex PCR; in TCRdb, only in-frame clones are kept and a portion is missing. This table holds a few hundred thousand clones, about four fifths found once. The sequencing input was PBMCs. The receptors were gathered from a woman between 40 and 50 years old in good health and CMV-seropositive.

This clone was counted a single time. The chain uses TRBV6-6 and TRBJ1-5, with 7 bases identical to TRBD1. This CDR3 has 15 amino acids. From germline, CDR1 is MNHNY and CDR2 SVGAGI (reference sequence). The junction had 7 bases not matched to a gene; V was cut back by 6 bases and J by 2 bases. The CDR3 DNA sequence: TGTGCCAGCAGCCTGGCCGGGACAGGCAATCAGCCCCAGCATTTT. It specifies CASSLAGTGNQPQHF.

In this sample, this clone turned up once. The chain joins TRBV7-2 to TRBJ2-7; D remains unclear. V dropped 4 bases and J dropped 0 bases, with 7 bases sitting between them. Germline V CDR1 and CDR2: SGHTA, FQGNSA. The CDR3 loop spans 13 amino acids. CDR3 protein: CASSSPSSYEQYF. The CDR3, as DNA: TGTGCCAGCAGCTCCCCCAGCTCCTACGAGCAGTACTTC.

The chain recombines TRBV27 with TRBJ2-7; D perhaps matches TRBD2 (6 bases). CDR1 is MNHEY, CDR2 SMNVEV, per germline (reference sequence). V lost 6 bases, J lost 0 bases, and 12 bases lay in between. This CDR3 is built from 14 residues. The CDR3, as DNA: TGTGCCAGCAGGCGGGACTTGTCCTCCTACGAGCAGTACTTC. Translating gives CASRRDLSSYEQYF.

This clone was seen more than once but under ten times. V usage is TRBV19 and J usage is TRBJ2-5; TRBD2 matches at 11 bases. CDR1 and CDR2 (germline): LNHDA, SQIVND (reference sequence). The CDR3 spans 14 residues. V was clipped by 6 bases and J by 5 bases; unmatched bases: 5. The CDR3 sequence is CASRGTSGWETQYF. The CDR3 nucleotides read TGTGCCAGTAGGGGGACTAGCGGATGGGAGACCCAGTACTTC. Based on the CDR3 plus reference TRBV19 and TRBJ2-5, the full variable domain is DGGITQSPKYLFRKEGQNVTLSCEQNLNHDAMYWYRQDPGQGLRLIYYSQIVNDFQKGDIAEGYSVSREKKESFPLTVTSAQKNPTAFYLCASRGTSGWETQYFGPGTRLLVL.

This sequence joins TRBV7-9 and TRBJ1-6; D not resolved. Trimming removed 1 base from V and 7 bases from J, with 14 bases in between. CDR3 length: 16 residues. Germline lookup yields CDR1 SEHNR and CDR2 FQNEAQ (reference sequence). CDR3 in DNA: TGTGCCAGCAGCTTAGGGGAGGGATCAGCAAATTCACCCCTCCACTTT. It encodes CASSLGEGSANSPLHF. Looking up the rest from reference TRBV7-9 and TRBJ1-6 gives the full variable domain: DTGVSQNPRHKITKRGQNVTFRCDPISEHNRLYWYRQTLGQGPEFLTYFQNEAQLEKSRLLSDRFSAERPKGSFSTLEIQRTEQGDSAMYLCASSLGEGSANSPLHFGNGTRLTVT.

The J gene is TRBJ1-2, the V gene TRBV6-5; D is perhaps TRBD1 (5 bases). The V end lost 3 bases, the J end lost 0 bases, and 11 bases lay between the germline ends. The CDR3 extends over 15 amino acids. CDR1 is MNHEY, CDR2 SVGAGI, per germline. CDR3 bases: TGTGCCAGCAGTTATCGGACAAGTTCTAACTATGGCTACACCTTC. Protein: CASSYRTSSNYGYTF.

This rearrangement joins TRBV19 to TRBJ1-5; no reliable D call. This CDR3 is built from 15 residues. Trimming stripped 6 bases from V and 2 bases from J, with 14 bases between. CDR1 is LNHDA and CDR2 is SQIVND in the germline V gene (reference sequence). The CDR3 DNA is TGTGCCAGTAGATGGGCTCACGTGGGCAATCAGCCCCAGCATTTT. This sequence encodes CASRWAHVGNQPQHF.

The V gene is TRBV6-6, the J gene TRBJ1-2, with 9 bases lining up with TRBD1. V lost 8 bases and J lost 4; bases outside the gene matches: 14. The CDR3 loop spans 16 amino acids. CDR1 is MNHNY, CDR2 SVGAGI, per germline (reference sequence). CDR3 DNA: TGTGCCAGCGGCAAAGACAGGGGGTTCCGGGGCTATGGCTACACCTTC. This gives the protein CASGKDRGFRGYGYTF.

The genes are TRBV28 and TRBJ2-7; D may be TRBD2 (6 bases). Germline V gene lookup returns CDR1 MDHEN and CDR2 SYDVKM. The CDR3 contains 13 residues. Trimming left V 6 bases short and J 6 bases short, with 15 bases between. CDR3 in amino acids: CASSTGLRSEQYF. The CDR3 bases are TGTGCCAGCAGCACGGGACTCCGTAGCGAGCAGTACTTC.

The chain has TRBV18 and TRBJ2-2; a weak D match, TRBD2 (5 bases). This CDR3 contains 16 residues. The ends were cut back, 1 base at V and 0 bases at J, with 9 bases in the middle. Germline-derived CDR1 and CDR2 are KGHSH and LQKENI. Written as DNA, the CDR3 is TGTGCCAGCTCACCACAGGTAGCGTCGAACACCGGGGAGCTGTTTTTT. As protein: CASSPQVASNTGELFF. Complete variable domain (other parts from reference TRBV18 and TRBJ2-2): NAGVMQNPRHLVRRRGQEARLRCSPMKGHSHVYWYRQLPEEGLKFMVYLQKENIIDESGMPKERFSAEFPKEGPSILRIQQVVRGDSAAYFCASSPQVASNTGELFFGEGSRLTVL.

DNA for the CDR3: TGTGCCAGCAGTTTTCAGGGTCCGGGCACCGGGGAGCTGTTTTTT. Translated, it gives CASSFQGPGTGELFF. The J gene is TRBJ2-2, the V gene TRBV6-6; the D gene is possibly TRBD1 (5 bases). The CDR3 spans 15 residues. Germline assignment: CDR1 MNHNY and CDR2 SVGAGI (reference sequence). The V end lost 4 bases, the J end lost 4 bases, and 13 bases lay between the germline ends.

J is TRBJ1-1 and V is TRBV30; a possible D gene is TRBD1 (5 bases). This CDR3 is 13 amino acids long. CDR1 is GTSNPN and CDR2 is SVGIG in the germline V gene (reference sequence). Trimming took 2 bases from V and 5 from J, leaving 12 bases between them. The CDR3 loop reads CAWSRTIRTEAFF. The CDR3 DNA reads as TGTGCCTGGAGTCGGACAATCCGTACTGAAGCTTTCTTT.

The chain links TRBV28 to TRBJ2-7; D may be TRBD1 (7 bases). The germline gives CDR1 MDHEN, CDR2 SYDVKM. The length of the CDR3 is 15 residues. Trimming took off 10 bases at V and 7 bases at J, with 26 bases between the two ends. The CDR3 DNA is TGTGCCATTAGGGGGGCAGGGGGTCTCGCCGGGGAGCAGTACTTC. Translated: CAIRGAGGLAGEQYF. Using reference TRBV28 and TRBJ2-7 for the parts outside the CDR3, the full variable domain is DVKVTQSSRYLVKRTGEKVFLECVQDMDHENMFWYRQDPGLGLRLIYFSYDVKMKEKGDIPEGYSVSREKKERFSLILESASTNQTSMYLCAIRGAGGLAGEQYFGPGTRLTVT.

V usage is TRBV19 and J usage is TRBJ1-2, with TRBD1 matching over 7 bases. This CDR3 region has 16 residues. V shed 5 bases, J shed 2 bases, and the junction held 11 bases outside the gene matches. Germline CDR1 is LNHDA and CDR2 is SQIVND (reference sequence). The CDR3 region has the DNA TGTGCCAGTAGTTTTAGACAGGGCCAAGGGAACTATGGCTACACCTTC. It codes for CASSFRQGQGNYGYTF.

The CDR3 is CASREDQGGTEAFF. CDR3 in DNA: TGTGCCAGCAGGGAGGACCAGGGAGGAACTGAAGCTTTCTTT. The chain combines TRBV14 with TRBJ1-1; TRBD1 is a possible D gene (5 bases). The V end was cut by 6 bases, the J end by 5 bases, with 16 bases between. This CDR3 has 14 amino acids. Germline loops: CDR1 SGHDN, CDR2 FVKESK.

On this clone: The junction differs from germline at one of its ends, possibly a read error. This chain connects TRBV7-9 to TRBJ1-3; D remains ambiguous. CDR3 length: 12 residues. The V gene's germline CDR1 is SEHNR and CDR2 FQNEAQ (reference sequence). The CDR3 protein is CSSSSGEVAIYF. Written as DNA, the CDR3 is TGTTCCAGCAGCTCCGGAGAGGTAGCCATATATTTT.

This clone occurred once. This rearrangement joins TRBV6-5 to TRBJ2-5; 8 bases map to TRBD2. Near its end, the DNA agrees better with TRBJ2-7, so the J call may be wrong. Looked up from germline, CDR1 is MNHEY and CDR2 is SVGAGI. The CDR3 is 12 residues long. CDR3 in DNA: TGTGCCAGCAGAACTAGCGGATACGAGCAGTACTTC. It specifies CASRTSGYEQYF.

The genes are TRBV6-5 and TRBJ2-1; TRBD2 agrees at 12 bases. Looked up from germline, CDR1 is MNHEY and CDR2 is SVGAGI. There are 15 residues in the CDR3. Trimming cost V 6 bases and J 4 bases; bases outside gene matches: 4. For the CDR3, the DNA is TGTGCCAGCAGCCCTGGACTAGCGGGGTACAATGAGCAGTTCTTC. This encodes CASSPGLAGYNEQFF.

The V call is TRBV28, the J call TRBJ2-7; 10 bases are shared with TRBD2. Germline CDR1 reads MDHEN; CDR2 reads SYDVKM. The CDR3 runs 15 residues. Trimming at V came to 4 bases and at J to 5 bases, leaving 8 bases not matched to a gene. The CDR3 is CASSSPGLAGDEQYF. The CDR3 nucleotides read TGTGCCAGCAGTTCACCGGGTCTAGCGGGAGACGAGCAGTACTTC.

In this sample, this clone turned up once. The chain joins TRBV7-2 to TRBJ2-1; 7 positions agree with TRBD2. Germline trimming cut 8 bases from V and 6 bases from J; bases unmatched to any gene: 13. Germline CDR1 SGHTA, CDR2 FQGNSA. CDR3 length: 15 amino acids. CDR3 nucleotides: TGTGCCAGCGCTCGGGGGGTCGGGTCGGTCAATGAGCAGTTCTTC. Translating gives CASARGVGSVNEQFF.